These T cell receptor beta chains were read from a single sample in a study of identical twins. TCRdb fed the 5' RACE reads into MiXCR, producing one record per CDR3 protein. The sample has 200,000 to 250,000 distinct CDR3 sequences, about 7.5% seen once. The sample also formed part of further work on yellow fever vaccine responses in identical twins.

Sequenced: memory (CD45RO+) T cells sorted from blood. The receptor set was obtained from a woman younger than 35 in good health. The CDR3 runs from the conserved cysteine through the conserved F or W.

TRBV6-6	TRBJ1-3	CASIGSGNTIYF
TRBV5-1	TRBJ2-1	CASSITSGPSDEQFF
TRBV12-3/TRBV12-4	TRBJ2-5	CASSLTRGGETQYF
TRBV20-1	TRBJ2-1	CSARSINQGNEQFF
TRBV20-1	TRBJ2-5	CSARANLSGGPPETQYF
TRBV12-5	TRBJ2-3	CASGSGTGWGNTQYF
TRBV18	TRBJ2-1	CASSPDAFYNEQFF
TRBV7-2	TRBJ2-1	CASSLGAGYINEQFF
TRBV14	TRBJ2-7	CASSHWTSGMNEQYF
TRBV28	TRBJ2-3	CASSFRTLQNTQYF
TRBV12-3/TRBV12-4	TRBJ1-4	CASSLGDRNYEKLFF
TRBV6-1	TRBJ1-1	CASTGQGSNTEAFF
TRBV12-3/TRBV12-4	TRBJ2-1	CASSLRRPASVYNEQFF
TRBV5-4	TRBJ2-1	CASSSGTVSYNEQFF
TRBV6-1	TRBJ1-5	CASSESGGEYQPQHF
TRBV11-2	TRBJ2-7	CASSLTGQTYEQYF
TRBV29-1	TRBJ2-7	CSVDKREGGLYEQYF
TRBV7-2	TRBJ2-7	CASSWKLAGGHYEQYF
TRBV14	TRBJ1-6	CASSHKGENSPLHF
TRBV9	TRBJ2-7	CASSVGPGRTYEQYF
TRBV28	TRBJ2-3	CASTTSGTSTDTQYF
TRBV12-3/TRBV12-4	TRBJ2-1	CASSARPPPLLNEQFF
TRBV9	TRBJ2-1	CASSVVVSGTGYNEQFF
TRBV28	TRBJ2-3	CASSLYQTHTQYF
TRBV28	TRBJ1-4	CASRTLRKGLFF
TRBV29-1	TRBJ2-2	CSGRTGGTGELFF
TRBV20-1	TRBJ2-2	CSARDYLAGDLTGELFF
TRBV5-1	TRBJ2-2	CASSPGQGAGELFF
TRBV7-2	TRBJ2-3	CASSPSSGGAGTQYF
TRBV14	TRBJ2-7	CASSREGSGRYEQYF
TRBV7-9	TRBJ2-1	CASSFNWGSGYNEQFF
TRBV4-1	TRBJ2-3	CASSLNLASGISDTQYF
TRBV7-6	TRBJ2-7	CASSRWTHDYEQYF
TRBV7-2	TRBJ1-1	CASAGGQPVLEAFF
TRBV20-1	TRBJ2-7	CSADGDFDEQYF
TRBV6-2/TRBV6-3	TRBJ1-2	CASSTRTGSNGYTF
TRBV4-2	TRBJ2-5	CASSQDLTTSGGSGKTQYF
TRBV5-1	TRBJ1-1	CASSWDSSGTEAFF
TRBV20-1	TRBJ2-7	CSAPGGGDSYEQYF
TRBV20-1	TRBJ2-7	CSARSGSRYYEQYF
TRBV7-9	TRBJ1-1	CASSPSSRVEAFF
TRBV5-1	TRBJ2-4	CASSSTGGAEFIQYF
TRBV5-1	TRBJ2-2	CASSLALLAGHLNTGELFF
TRBV27	TRBJ2-2	CASSLVAAGELFF
TRBV20-1	TRBJ2-1	CSARGGQENNEQFF
TRBV30	TRBJ2-7	CAWSVQGPRRYF
TRBV4-3	TRBJ2-3	CASSQDRGTSASTDTQYF
TRBV7-9	TRBJ2-7	CASSLAGGTGVYEQYF
TRBV12-3/TRBV12-4	TRBJ1-1	CASTNGAVMNTEAFF
TRBV12-3/TRBV12-4	TRBJ2-2	CASSFNNAGELFF